This is a list of T cell receptor beta chains from one sample in a study of cytomegalovirus exposure and HLA in healthy donors. Profiled with immunoSEQ multiplex PCR; TCRdb holds only in-frame clones, not every one. This repertoire shows a few hundred thousand clones, around 81% found once; its top ten account for roughly 10%. The specimen sequenced was PBMCs. These receptors originate from a woman in her fifties or sixties in good health and CMV-seropositive. The CDR3 runs from the conserved cysteine through the conserved F or W. The D gene is left open where the match is weak. Where a row states a size, it is once, few, many or the class of an expanded clone; other rows omit it.

D gene: TRBD1; V gene: TRBV18; CDR3 length: 16; clone size: .; J gene: TRBJ2-5; CDR3 protein: CASSPTGGSIRETQYF; CDR3 DNA: TGTGCCAGCTCACCGACAGGGGGCTCTATCCGGGAGACCCAGTACTTC
D gene: TRBD1; V gene: TRBV28; CDR3 length: 16; clone size: .; J gene: TRBJ1-4; CDR3 protein: CASSLVSGTGGEKLFF; CDR3 DNA: TGTGCCAGCAGCTTAGTTTCGGGGACAGGGGGTGAAAAACTGTTTTTT
D gene: TRBD2; V gene: TRBV7-3; CDR3 length: 18; clone size: .; J gene: TRBJ2-6; CDR3 protein: CASSLRGGGASGANVLTF; CDR3 DNA: TGTGCCAGCAGCTTACGTGGCGGGGGGGCCTCTGGGGCCAACGTCCTGACTTTC
D gene: TRBD1; V gene: TRBV9; CDR3 length: 14; clone size: .; J gene: TRBJ2-7; CDR3 protein: CASSPRDRVSKQYF; CDR3 DNA: TGTGCCAGCAGCCCCCGGGACAGGGTTTCGAAGCAGTACTTC
D gene: .; V gene: TRBV5-1; CDR3 length: 15; clone size: once; J gene: TRBJ2-7; CDR3 protein: CASSFFSSLTYEQYF; CDR3 DNA: TGCGCCAGCAGCTTTTTCTCTTCCCTTACCTACGAGCAGTACTTC
D gene: .; V gene: TRBV4-3; CDR3 length: 13; clone size: .; J gene: TRBJ1-4; CDR3 protein: CASSQVVLQKLFF; CDR3 DNA: TGCGCCAGCAGCCAAGTAGTTTTGCAAAAACTGTTTTTT
D gene: TRBD1; V gene: TRBV18; CDR3 length: 17; clone size: .; J gene: TRBJ1-2; CDR3 protein: CASSPPKFHRQGYGYTF; CDR3 DNA: TGTGCCAGCTCACCACCGAAGTTTCATCGACAGGGCTATGGCTACACCTTC
D gene: TRBD1; V gene: TRBV5-4; CDR3 length: 16; clone size: .; J gene: TRBJ1-6; CDR3 protein: CASSATGGLYNSPLHF; CDR3 DNA: TGTGCCAGCAGCGCGACAGGGGGTCTTTATAATTCACCCCTCCACTTT
D gene: .; V gene: TRBV2; CDR3 length: 15; clone size: .; J gene: TRBJ1-5; CDR3 protein: CASSADSILNQPQHF; CDR3 DNA: TGTGCCAGCAGTGCAGACAGCATTCTCAATCAGCCCCAGCATTTT
D gene: TRBD1; V gene: TRBV6-5; CDR3 length: 15; clone size: few; J gene: TRBJ1-6; CDR3 protein: CASSYGDRGDSPLHF; CDR3 DNA: TGTGCCAGCAGTTACGGCGACAGGGGGGATTCACCCCTCCACTTT
D gene: .; V gene: TRBV6-5; CDR3 length: 14; clone size: few; J gene: TRBJ2-5; CDR3 protein: CASRAIGGQETQYF; CDR3 DNA: TGTGCCAGCAGGGCCATAGGGGGCCAAGAGACCCAGTACTTC
D gene: .; V gene: TRBV25-1; CDR3 length: 15; clone size: .; J gene: TRBJ1-3; CDR3 protein: CASSYLGPRGNTIYF; CDR3 DNA: TGTGCCAGCAGTTATTTAGGCCCGAGGGGAAACACCATATATTTT
D gene: .; V gene: TRBV7-7; CDR3 length: 13; clone size: .; J gene: TRBJ2-1; CDR3 protein: CASSFRTANEQFF; CDR3 DNA: TGTGCCAGCAGCTTCAGGACAGCCAATGAGCAGTTCTTC
D gene: TRBD1; V gene: TRBV19; CDR3 length: 15; clone size: .; J gene: TRBJ1-4; CDR3 protein: CASSDRTGRREKLFF; CDR3 DNA: TGTGCCAGTAGTGACAGGACAGGCAGGAGGGAAAAACTGTTTTTT
D gene: .; V gene: TRBV7-3; CDR3 length: 15; clone size: .; J gene: TRBJ2-5; CDR3 protein: CASSPQGGTWETQYF; CDR3 DNA: TGTGCCAGCAGCCCCCAGGGGGGAACGTGGGAGACCCAGTACTTC
D gene: TRBD1; V gene: TRBV9; CDR3 length: 17; clone size: .; J gene: TRBJ2-5; CDR3 protein: CASSVGPSGRGLETQYF; CDR3 DNA: TGTGCCAGCAGCGTAGGCCCCAGTGGCAGGGGGCTTGAGACCCAGTACTTC
D gene: .; V gene: TRBV4-2; CDR3 length: 16; clone size: once; J gene: TRBJ1-5; CDR3 protein: CASSLSGVGSNQPQHF; CDR3 DNA: TGTGCCAGCAGCCTATCGGGGGTAGGGAGCAATCAGCCCCAGCATTTT
D gene: TRBD1; V gene: TRBV7-8; CDR3 length: 15; clone size: .; J gene: TRBJ1-1; CDR3 protein: CASSLAQGAGSEAFF; CDR3 DNA: TGTGCCAGCAGCTTAGCGCAGGGGGCGGGATCTGAAGCTTTCTTT
D gene: .; V gene: TRBV28; CDR3 length: 12; clone size: .; J gene: TRBJ1-4; CDR3 protein: CASRQTTEKLFF; CDR3 DNA: TGTGCCAGCAGGCAGACAACTGAAAAACTGTTTTTT
D gene: TRBD1; V gene: TRBV7-9; CDR3 length: 15; clone size: once; J gene: TRBJ1-5; CDR3 protein: CASSSDRALSTPQHF; CDR3 DNA: TGTGCCAGCAGCTCGGACAGGGCCTTATCAACGCCCCAGCATTTT
D gene: TRBD1; V gene: TRBV7-9; CDR3 length: 16; clone size: .; J gene: TRBJ2-7; CDR3 protein: CASSSTRDRSSYEQYF; CDR3 DNA: TGTGCCAGCAGCTCCACCCGGGACAGGAGCTCCTACGAGCAGTACTTC